Reported below is one T cell receptor beta chain. Germline CDR1 is LGHNA and CDR2 is YNFKEQ. After removal of 0 bases from V and 8 bases from J, the junction contained 12 bases not matched to a gene. This CDR3 is built from 16 residues. Here immunoSEQ multiplex PCR was the method, and the copy in TCRdb shows in-frame clones only, minus some. The sample contains 150,000 to 200,000 clones, approximately 85% of which appear only once. These data are taken from a study of blood T cell repertoires in COVID-19. This receptor was taken from a human donor with active or convalescent COVID-19. The donor label of this sample is uncertain. Input material: peripheral blood. The V gene is TRBV4-2, the J gene TRBJ1-2; 7 bases fit TRBD1. CDR3 loop: CASSQEPGRDSRGYTF. Written as DNA, the CDR3 is TGTGCCAGCAGCCAAGAACCTGGGCGGGACAGTCGCGGCTACACCTTC.